These 7 T cell receptor beta chains came from one sample sequenced in a study of T cell responses to AZD1222 COVID-19 vaccine. Sequencing used immunoSEQ multiplex PCR; TCRdb keeps in-frame clones, though not all of them. The table records about 120,000 clones, around 91% of them present only once. Here the sequenced sample was peripheral blood, taken on day 0 of AZD1222 vaccination. These receptors all stem from an adult in good health.

V usage is TRBV5-4 and J usage is TRBJ2-1; 8 bases match TRBD2. Germline-derived CDR1 and CDR2 are SGHNT and YYREEE (reference sequence). Unmatched junction bases numbered 10, after V lost 0 bases and J lost 5 bases. The CDR3 is made up of 17 amino acids. Written as DNA, the CDR3 is TGTGCCAGCAGCTTGGCCCTCAGCGGGAGAGCTGACAATGAGCAGTTCTTC. It yields the protein CASSLALSGRADNEQFF.

The chain employs TRBV27 and TRBJ1-1, with D unclear. Germline V lookup: CDR1 MNHEY, CDR2 SMNVEV (reference sequence). This CDR3 has 16 residues. V was trimmed by 0 bases and J by 5 bases, leaving 16 bases between them. This CDR3 is CASSLSWGEGRTEAFF. In nucleotides, the CDR3 is TGTGCCAGCAGTTTATCGTGGGGAGAAGGGAGAACTGAAGCTTTCTTT.

This chain connects TRBV5-4 to TRBJ1-4, with 7 bases that match TRBD1. Germline loops: CDR1 SGHNT, CDR2 YYREEE (reference sequence). The CDR3 consists of 16 residues. After removal of 3 bases from V and 0 bases from J, the junction contained 5 bases not matched to a gene. The CDR3 nucleotides read TGTGCCAGCAGCTCAGACAGGGTGACAACTAATGAAAAACTGTTTTTT. Amino acids: CASSSDRVTTNEKLFF.

This chain joins TRBV19 and TRBJ2-5; 13 positions agree with TRBD2. Per germline, CDR1 LNHDA and CDR2 SQIVND (reference sequence). The CDR3 is 17 residues long. J lost 4 bases, V lost 5 bases, and 10 bases had no gene match. The chain's CDR3 is CASSRELAGGPRETQYF. CDR3 nucleotides: TGTGCCAGTAGTCGGGAACTAGCGGGGGGGCCTAGAGAGACCCAGTACTTC. Filled out from reference TRBV19 and TRBJ2-5, the complete variable domain reads DGGITQSPKYLFRKEGQNVTLSCEQNLNHDAMYWYRQDPGQGLRLIYYSQIVNDFQKGDIAEGYSVSREKKESFPLTVTSAQKNPTAFYLCASSRELAGGPRETQYFGPGTRLLVL.

The rearrangement links TRBV5-1 to TRBJ2-3; tentatively, D is TRBD2 (6 bases). From germline, CDR1 is SGHRS and CDR2 YFSETQ. V dropped 1 base and J dropped 3 bases, with 9 bases sitting between them. This CDR3 has 14 amino acids. The CDR3 coding sequence is TGCGCCAGCAGCTTGATGGCGGGGACAGATACGCAGTATTTT. This encodes CASSLMAGTDTQYF.

For this clone: Distinct nucleotide sequences in the sample also encode this CDR3. The rearrangement joins TRBV30 to TRBJ1-2, with no clear D. Germline CDR1 and CDR2: GTSNPN and SVGIG (reference sequence). CDR3 length: 12 amino acids. V dropped 0 bases and J dropped 5 bases, with 7 bases sitting between them. The CDR3 DNA follows: TGTGCCTGGAGTGTTTCCAGTTATGGCTACACCTTC. The encoded protein is CAWSVSSYGYTF.

In its sample, this clone was seen once. The J gene is TRBJ2-2, the V gene TRBV30, with a weak D call TRBD2 (6 bases). CDR1 is GTSNPN and CDR2 is SVGIG in the germline V gene (reference sequence). The CDR3 loop spans 13 amino acids. The V end lost 2 bases, the J end lost 5 bases, and 9 bases lay between the germline ends. CDR3 bases: TGTGCCTGGAGTCAGCTAGCGACCGGGGAGCTGTTTTTT. It is translated as CAWSQLATGELFF.